This T cell receptor beta chain was profiled in a study of cytomegalovirus exposure and HLA in healthy donors. Looking at the study overall: Across roughly 400 genotyped donors, approximately 81% landed in the Caucasian-associated ancestry cluster.

Unmatched junction bases numbered 4, after V lost 5 bases and J lost 0 bases. The CDR3 is made up of 14 amino acids. Germline CDR1 reads LNHDA; CDR2 reads SQIVND (reference sequence). Whole-study results and caveats: Most CMV-associated TCR beta chains were later found to appear HLA-restricted.

Donors were ostensibly healthy at sampling, although undocumented immune exposures were probable. PCR employed 60 Vbeta and 13 Jbeta primers. Libraries were prepared by immunoSEQ multiplex PCR; TCRdb keeps only in-frame clonotypes and omits some of them. This table holds around 200,000 clones, approximately 85% found once. Only one count was recorded for this clone. Its antigen is currently unknown. This clonotype was obtained from a woman in her thirties or forties in good health and CMV-seronegative. V and J are TRBV19 and TRBJ2-7; 7 bases map to TRBD1. The specimen sequenced was PBMCs. The chain's CDR3 is CASSATGNSYEQYF. The CDR3 nucleotides read TGTGCCAGTAGTGCGACAGGGAACTCCTACGAGCAGTACTTC.